The TCR beta chain described here comes from a study of T cell changes during pregnancy in multiple sclerosis. The repertoire was sequenced with immunoSEQ multiplex PCR; TCRdb's copy has only in-frame clones and lacks some. The sample has under 45,000 clones; about 92% are singletons. The CDR3 sequence is 15 residues long. Germline lookup yields CDR1 WNHNN and CDR2 SYGVQD (reference sequence). The V end lost 5 bases, the J end lost 7 bases, and 15 bases lay between the germline ends. This sequence joins TRBV10-1 and TRBJ1-6, with D possibly TRBD1 on 6 matching bases. The material was CD4+ T cells from peripheral blood mononuclear cells, obtained in the third trimester of pregnancy. The sequence came from a female donor in good health, enrolled as a control in a pregnancy study. CDR3: CASSLQDSPNSPLHF. CDR3 DNA sequence: TGCGCCAGCAGTCTTCAGGACAGTCCGAATTCACCCCTCCACTTT.